This T cell receptor (beta chain) was identified during a study of shared clonotypes between healthy human individuals. Study at large: Each donor's CD4 naive and CD4 memory cells filled three plates apiece, CD8 naive two, and CD8 memory one. General study findings and limits: Roughly 4.6% of naive CD4 clonotypes were common to a handful of donors. Rarefaction showed that sequencing of sorted subsets was incomplete (despite large depth). Sharing of clonotypes among donors was expected to vary with sequencing depth.

This clone appeared a few times. Its target is unknown. The V end lost 3 bases, the J end lost 0 bases, and 18 bases lay between the germline ends. The CDR3 is 18 residues long. Per germline, CDR1 ENHRY and CDR2 SYGVKD. Only in-frame clones appear in the TCRdb table, and some are missing; sequencing was by immunoSEQ multiplex PCR. Here the sample spans hundreds of thousands of clones, about two thirds being singletons. The source material was memory CD4+ T cells sorted from blood. Regarding subset: CD45RA-negative fraction. The chain couples TRBV10-3 to TRBJ2-4; TRBD1 is a possible D gene (6 bases). The TCR sequence derives from a woman in her 30s in good health. Here the CDR3 DNA reads TGTGCCATCAGTGAAGGGACACTTAAGCACCGAGCCAAAAACATTCAGTACTTC. Translating it yields CAISEGTLKHRAKNIQYF.